The rows below give T cell receptor beta chains drawn from one sample of a study of control samples from healthy donors and cancer patients. The repertoire was sequenced with immunoSEQ multiplex PCR; TCRdb's copy has only in-frame clones and lacks some. The table lists 100,000 to 150,000 clones, approximately 84% of them singletons. Sequenced sample: blood. The receptor source for this set is a man aged 18 to 30 in good health. CDR3s include the opening cysteine and the closing phenylalanine or tryptophan. Fields, in order: D gene, CDR3 length, J gene, V gene, clone size, CDR3 protein, CDR3 DNA. A D gene is named only where the DNA matches it firmly. The size of a clone is reported for some rows only, either as once, few or many, or as a class for expanded clones.

-,14,TRBJ1-1,TRBV5-1,-,CASSLGPLGTEAFF,TGCGCCAGCAGCTTGGGGCCGCTGGGGACTGAAGCTTTCTTT
-,14,TRBJ1-5,TRBV19,-,CASSSGTLNQPQHF,TGTGCCAGTAGTTCGGGGACGCTTAATCAGCCCCAGCATTTT
TRBD2,16,TRBJ2-3,TRBV29-1,-,CSVKGALAGLSDTQYF,TGCAGCGTCAAGGGGGCACTAGCGGGTTTATCAGATACGCAGTATTTT
-,14,TRBJ1-2,TRBV9,-,CASSSQRILYGYTF,TGTGCCAGCAGCTCCCAAAGGATCCTCTATGGCTACACCTTC
-,15,TRBJ1-1,TRBV11-2,few,CASSLSSAAGTEAFF,TGTGCCAGCAGCTTATCCTCAGCGGCGGGCACTGAAGCTTTCTTT
-,14,TRBJ1-1,TRBV30,-,CAWQRLFVDTEAFF,TGTGCCTGGCAGAGATTATTTGTGGACACTGAAGCTTTCTTT
TRBD1,15,TRBJ1-5,TRBV5-1,-,CASSLEGQGNQPQHF,TGCGCCAGCAGCTTGGAAGGACAGGGCAATCAGCCCCAGCATTTT
-,14,TRBJ1-5,TRBV30,-,CAWAKGDSNQPQHF,TGTGCCTGGGCTAAAGGTGACAGCAATCAGCCCCAGCATTTT
TRBD2,14,TRBJ2-1,TRBV7-2,-,CASSLAGEDVEQFF,TGTGCCAGCAGCCTAGCGGGAGAGGATGTGGAGCAGTTCTTC
TRBD1,16,TRBJ1-2,TRBV4-3,-,CASSQKNRDRVYGYTF,TGCGCCAGCAGCCAGAAAAACCGGGACAGGGTCTATGGCTACACCTTC
-,15,TRBJ1-5,TRBV28,-,CASSSPGLKNQPQHF,TGTGCCAGCAGTTCCCCGGGACTGAAAAATCAGCCCCAGCATTTT
-,12,TRBJ1-6,TRBV12-3/TRBV12-4,many,CASSFRTSPLHF,TGTGCCAGCAGTTTCAGAACATCACCCCTCCACTTT
-,14,TRBJ1-2,TRBV7-3,-,CASSLTLRTNGYTF,TGTGCCAGCAGCTTAACCTTGCGGACAAACGGCTACACCTTC
TRBD1,14,TRBJ1-2,TRBV19,-,CASIGDRGLYGYTF,TGTGCCAGTATTGGGGACAGGGGGCTCTATGGCTACACCTTC
-,19,TRBJ1-1,TRBV3-1/TRBV3-2,-,CASSQIGGKTCPLNTEAFF,TGTGCCAGCAGCCAGATTGGTGGAAAAACTTGTCCCTTGAACACTGAAGCTTTCTTT
-,15,TRBJ1-2,TRBV3-1/TRBV3-2,-,CASSQPAAGDYGYTF,TGTGCCAGCAGCCAACCCGCGGCAGGGGACTATGGCTACACCTTC
TRBD1,16,TRBJ1-4,TRBV7-9,-,CASSSQDRGANEKLFF,TGTGCCAGCAGCTCTCAGGACAGGGGGGCTAATGAAAAACTGTTTTTT
-,15,TRBJ2-1,TRBV7-9,once,CASSLEASGPHEQFF,TGTGCCAGCAGCTTAGAGGCGAGCGGACCTCACGAGCAGTTCTTC
-,13,TRBJ1-5,TRBV2,-,CASSGNVRQPQHF,TGTGCCAGCAGTGGGAACGTTCGGCAGCCCCAGCATTTT
TRBD1,15,TRBJ2-1,TRBV6-2/TRBV6-3,few,CASSQGLNRGLEQFF,TGTGCCAGCAGTCAAGGCCTCAACAGGGGGCTTGAGCAGTTCTTC